These 14 T cell receptor beta chains originate from one sample sequenced in a study of response to subunit inactivated influenza vaccine. TCRdb ran MiXCR on the RT-PCR reads and lists one entry per CDR3 protein. The sample lists 600,000 to 850,000 distinct CDR3 sequences, around 15% occurring once. The specimen comprised PBMCs from blood, sampled around 14 days before vaccination. The receptors were sampled from a man aged 50 to 60 who received an inactivated influenza vaccine.

The rearrangement joins TRBV7-2 to TRBJ2-7; TRBD2 agrees at 9 bases. V trimming: 5 bases; J trimming: 3 bases; junction bases outside the gene matches: 8. Germline CDR1 reads SGHTA; CDR2 reads FQGNSA. The CDR3 runs 15 residues. CDR3 protein: CASSLTAGGLYEQYF. The CDR3 DNA is TGTGCCAGCAGCCTAACAGCGGGGGGTCTCTACGAGCAGTACTTC.

This chain links TRBV18 with TRBJ2-4; a possible D gene is TRBD2 (6 bases). Trimming shortened V by 0 bases and J by 2 bases, and 8 bases separated the two germline ends. In germline, CDR1 is KGHSH, CDR2 LQKENI. This CDR3 has 15 amino acids. CDR3 sequence (DNA): TGTGCCAGCTCACCACCAGGCGGGACCAAAAACATTCAGTACTTC. Translating gives CASSPPGGTKNIQYF. The full variable domain, in which reference TRBV18 and TRBJ2-4 provide the parts outside the CDR3, is NAGVMQNPRHLVRRRGQEARLRCSPMKGHSHVYWYRQLPEEGLKFMVYLQKENIIDESGMPKERFSAEFPKEGPSILRIQQVVRGDSAAYFCASSPPGGTKNIQYFGAGTRLSVL.

V usage is TRBV18 and J usage is TRBJ2-7, with TRBD2 matching 10 bases. The germline CDR1 and CDR2 sequences are KGHSH and LQKENI. This CDR3 has 16 amino acids. The J segment lost 4 bases and the V segment lost 3 bases, leaving 9 bases of the junction unmatched. The CDR3 coding sequence is TGTGCCAGCTCACCCCCCGAAGCGGGAGGGCGATACGAGCAGTACTTC. Translated, it gives CASSPPEAGGRYEQYF.

The CDR3 is CASSGDRRSYNEQFF. CDR3 DNA sequence: TGTGCCAGCAGTGGGGACAGGAGATCCTACAATGAGCAGTTCTTC. This chain connects TRBV6-1 to TRBJ2-1; TRBD1 matches 8 bases. The CDR3 loop spans 15 amino acids. Trimming took 4 bases from V and 1 from J; bases not matched to a gene: 3. Germline loops: CDR1 MNHNS, CDR2 SASEGT.

The chain combines TRBV7-6 with TRBJ2-3, with 11 bases fitting TRBD2. J was trimmed by 0 bases and V by 0 bases; bases with no gene match: 8. The germline gives CDR1 SGHVS, CDR2 FNYEAQ. The CDR3 is 19 amino acids. CDR3 sequence reads: CASSLARTLAGGSTDTQYF. The CDR3 bases are TGTGCCAGCAGCTTAGCCAGGACGCTAGCGGGAGGAAGCACAGATACGCAGTATTTT.

This clonotype was counted only a few times. This rearrangement joins TRBV7-2 to TRBJ2-5; TRBD2 is a possible D gene (6 bases). Germline V gene lookup returns CDR1 SGHTA and CDR2 FQGNSA. Trimming removed 5 bases at V and 1 base at J, with 20 bases between. The CDR3 length is 17 residues. The CDR3 region has the DNA TGTGCCAGCAGCCCAGGCCAGCGGGCATGGCTCCAAGAGACCCAGTACTTC. Residues: CASSPGQRAWLQETQYF.

The chain uses TRBV14 and TRBJ2-3, with unresolved D. Trimming took 2 bases from V and 2 from J, leaving 11 bases between them. The germline V gene has CDR1 SGHDN and CDR2 FVKESK. This CDR3 is built from 15 residues. The CDR3, as DNA: TGTGCCAGCAGCCAAACAGCTTCGGTCACAGATACGCAGTATTTT. This gives the protein CASSQTASVTDTQYF.

The chain links TRBV29-1 to TRBJ2-7, with D possibly matching TRBD2 (6 bases). The CDR3 loop spans 12 amino acids. Trimming took off 4 bases at V and 6 bases at J, with 13 bases between the two ends. Per germline, CDR1 SQVTM and CDR2 ANQGSEA. CDR3 in amino acids: CSVGVRTIEQYF. The CDR3 DNA follows: TGCAGCGTTGGGGTTCGGACTATCGAGCAGTACTTC.

This clonotype was counted between two and nine times. The chain couples TRBV11-2 to TRBJ2-3; a possible D gene is TRBD2 (6 bases). Germline V gene sequence: CDR1 SGHAT, CDR2 FQNNGV. V was cut by 6 bases and J by 4 bases, with 20 bases left in between. CDR3 size: 16 residues. The CDR3 sequence: CASSEFGGWAADTQYF. For the CDR3, the DNA is TGTGCCAGCAGTGAGTTTGGGGGGTGGGCCGCAGATACGCAGTATTTT.

This clonotype was seen only a few times. The chain carries TRBV5-1 and TRBJ2-7; 7 bases align to TRBD1. Germline V CDR1 and CDR2: SGHRS, YFSETQ. The CDR3 has 14 amino acids. The V gene end was trimmed by 2 bases and the J gene end by 3 bases; junction bases not matched to a gene: 5. The CDR3 coding sequence is TGCGCCAGCAGCTTTGGGGGACAGAACTACGAGCAGTACTTC. This gives the protein CASSFGGQNYEQYF.

There are a few counts of this clonotype. The chain carries TRBV29-1 and TRBJ2-3; 9 bases line up with TRBD1. The ends lost 4 bases at V and 5 bases at J; junction bases unmatched: 10. The CDR3 loop spans 15 amino acids. CDR1 is SQVTM, CDR2 ANQGSEA, per germline. The DNA for the CDR3 is TGCAGCGTTGGTCCGGACAGGGGATCCGGAGATACGCAGTATTTT. It translates to CSVGPDRGSGDTQYF.

The chain has TRBV4-2 and TRBJ1-1; D is uncertain. The V and J ends lost 0 bases and 5 bases respectively, with 16 bases between them. CDR1 is LGHNA, CDR2 YNFKEQ, per germline. This CDR3 is built from 16 residues. The CDR3 region has the DNA TGTGCCAGCAGCCAAGATGATCGAGGGAGAGGAACTGAAGCTTTCTTT. It encodes CASSQDDRGRGTEAFF.

The chain uses TRBV12-3 or TRBV12-4 and TRBJ2-2; no definite D call. V was clipped by 6 bases and J by 1 base, with 6 bases between them. This CDR3 has 13 amino acids. The CDR3 is CASSMLNTGELFF. For the CDR3, the DNA is TGTGCCAGCAGCATGCTGAACACCGGGGAGCTGTTTTTT.

CDR3 amino acids: CASKALSLYNEQFF. As DNA, the CDR3 is TGTGCCAGCAAGGCACTCTCCTTATACAATGAGCAGTTCTTC. The chain couples TRBV28 to TRBJ2-1; D ambiguous. CDR1 and CDR2 from the germline V gene are MDHEN and SYDVKM. CDR3 size: 14 residues. V was clipped by 7 bases and J by 4 bases, with 14 bases between them.